Sequencing of this TCR beta chain was carried out in a study of blood T cells in healthy people across ages. The wider study: When template switching was applied, about one barcoded beta molecule was captured per two T cells.

Germline loops: CDR1 SQVTM, CDR2 ANQGSEA. The length of the CDR3 is 15 residues. V was trimmed by 3 bases and J by 6 bases, leaving 20 bases between them. This clonotype has just a few counts. Using a J-beta primer mix together with a sample-barcoded 5' primer, a second PCR was run for roughly 7 to 11 cycles. TCRdb re-called the 5' RACE reads through MiXCR, storing one row per CDR3 protein. The data show approximately 800,000 distinct CDR3 sequences, about 34% seen once. The total RNA that was extracted per sample amounted to at least 5.5 micrograms. The sequencing input was blood. The receptor was isolated from a man aged 18 to 30 in good health. The genes are TRBV29-1 and TRBJ1-2, with D possibly being TRBD1 (5 bases). The CDR3 loop is CSVDTPQEGMDGYTF. DNA for the CDR3: TGCAGCGTTGACACCCCCCAGGAGGGGATGGATGGCTACACCTTC.